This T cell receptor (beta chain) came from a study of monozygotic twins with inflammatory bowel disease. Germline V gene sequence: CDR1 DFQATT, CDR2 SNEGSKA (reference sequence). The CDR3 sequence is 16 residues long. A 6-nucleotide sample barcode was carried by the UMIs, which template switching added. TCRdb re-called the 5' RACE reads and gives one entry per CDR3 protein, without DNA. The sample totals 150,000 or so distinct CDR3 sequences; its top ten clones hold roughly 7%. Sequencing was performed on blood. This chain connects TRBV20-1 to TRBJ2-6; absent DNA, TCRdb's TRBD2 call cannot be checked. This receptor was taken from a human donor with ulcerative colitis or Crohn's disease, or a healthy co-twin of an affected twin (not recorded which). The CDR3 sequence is CSASVGPTNGANVLTF.